This TCR beta chain was profiled in a study of T-cell memory formation after mild COVID-19. The CDR3 loop spans 17 amino acids. The germline V gene has CDR1 MNHEY and CDR2 SVGEGT. The junction had 13 bases not matched to a gene; V was cut back by 4 bases and J by 4 bases. A remark on this clonotype: Antigen specificity is unknown.

Notes on the study in general: Whether day 37 second-wave clones are SARS-CoV-2-specific was not confirmed. Some SARS-CoV-2-responding clones were already detected in memory before infection. CD8+ contracting clones occupied EMRA, while CD4+ ones occupied mainly CM and EM.

TCRdb fed the 5' RACE reads into MiXCR, producing one record per CDR3 protein. This table holds 300,000 to 350,000 distinct CDR3 sequences, 13% to 15% found once. The TCR was taken from a man aged 18 to 30 who had mild COVID-19 (a few samples of this study predate the infection). Cell type and time point are not known. The V and J genes are TRBV6-2 or TRBV6-3 and TRBJ2-4; 7 bases fit TRBD2. The sequencing input was PBMCs or a T cell subset sorted from them (not recorded which). CDR3 protein: CASSLRSASGLKNIQYF. Written as DNA, the CDR3 is TGTGCCAGCAGTTTAAGGTCGGCTAGCGGCCTTAAAAACATTCAGTACTTC.